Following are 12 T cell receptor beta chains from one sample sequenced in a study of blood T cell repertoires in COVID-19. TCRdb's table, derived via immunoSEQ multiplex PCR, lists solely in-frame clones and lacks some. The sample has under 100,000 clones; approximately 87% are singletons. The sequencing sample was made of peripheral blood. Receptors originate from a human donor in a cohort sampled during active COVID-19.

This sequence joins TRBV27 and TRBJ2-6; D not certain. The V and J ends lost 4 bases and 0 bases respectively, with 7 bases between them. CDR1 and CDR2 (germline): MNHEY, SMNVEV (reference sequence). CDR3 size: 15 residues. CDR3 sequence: CASSSRSSGANVLTF. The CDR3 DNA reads TGTGCCAGCAGTTCGAGGAGCTCTGGGGCCAACGTCCTGACTTTC.

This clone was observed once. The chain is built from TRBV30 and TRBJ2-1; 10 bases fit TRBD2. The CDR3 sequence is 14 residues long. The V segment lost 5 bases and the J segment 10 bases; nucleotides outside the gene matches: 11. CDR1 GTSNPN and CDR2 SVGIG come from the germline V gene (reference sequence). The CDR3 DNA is TGTGCCTGGTGCGAACTAGCGGGATCATTAGAGCAGTTCTTC. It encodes CAWCELAGSLEQFF.

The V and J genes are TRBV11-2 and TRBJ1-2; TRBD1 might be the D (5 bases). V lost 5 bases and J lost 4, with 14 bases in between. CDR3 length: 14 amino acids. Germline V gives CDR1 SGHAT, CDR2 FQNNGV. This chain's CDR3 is CASSPAQGTYGYTF. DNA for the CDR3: TGTGCCAGCAGCCCCGCCCAGGGTACCTATGGCTACACCTTC. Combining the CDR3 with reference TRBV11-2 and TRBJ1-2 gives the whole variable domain EAGVAQSPRYKIIEKRQSVAFWCNPISGHATLYWYQQILGQGPKLLIQFQNNGVVDDSQLPKDRFSAERLKGVDSTLKIQPAKLEDSAVYLCASSPAQGTYGYTFGSGTRLTVV.

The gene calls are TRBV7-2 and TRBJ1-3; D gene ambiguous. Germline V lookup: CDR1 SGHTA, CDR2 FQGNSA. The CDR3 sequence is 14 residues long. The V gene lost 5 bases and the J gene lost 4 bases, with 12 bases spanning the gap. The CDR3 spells CASSPEHSGNTIYF. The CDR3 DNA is TGTGCCAGCAGCCCCGAGCATTCCGGAAACACCATATATTTT.

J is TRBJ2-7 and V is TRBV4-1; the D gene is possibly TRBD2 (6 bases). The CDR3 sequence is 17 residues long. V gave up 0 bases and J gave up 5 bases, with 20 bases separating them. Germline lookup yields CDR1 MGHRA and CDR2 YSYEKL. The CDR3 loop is CASSQEFRVGRLHEQYF. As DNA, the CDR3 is TGCGCCAGCAGCCAAGAATTCCGGGTAGGGAGGCTCCACGAGCAGTACTTC.

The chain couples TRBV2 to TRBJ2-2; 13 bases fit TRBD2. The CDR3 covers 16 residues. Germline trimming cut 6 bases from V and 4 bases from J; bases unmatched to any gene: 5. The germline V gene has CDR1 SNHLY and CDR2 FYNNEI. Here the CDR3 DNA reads TGTGCCAGCAGCGGACTAGCGGGAGCGGGCACCGGGGAGCTGTTTTTT. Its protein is CASSGLAGAGTGELFF.

The CDR3 protein is CASSLVGQVPDEQYF. The CDR3 DNA is TGTGCCAGCAGCTTAGTCGGCCAGGTGCCAGACGAGCAGTACTTC. The chain combines TRBV13 with TRBJ2-7; D gene unclear. The germline V gene encodes CDR1 PRHDT and CDR2 FYEKMQ (reference sequence). Trimming removed 1 base at V and 5 bases at J, with 15 bases between. This CDR3 has 15 residues.

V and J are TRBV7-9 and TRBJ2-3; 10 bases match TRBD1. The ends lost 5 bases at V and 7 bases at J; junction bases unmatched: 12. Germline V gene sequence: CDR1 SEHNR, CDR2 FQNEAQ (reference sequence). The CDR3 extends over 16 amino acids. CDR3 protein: CASSPGGQGMVYTQYF. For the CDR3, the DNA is TGTGCCAGCAGCCCAGGGGGACAGGGGATGGTATATACGCAGTATTTT. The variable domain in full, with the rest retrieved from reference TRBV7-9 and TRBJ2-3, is DTGVSQNPRHKITKRGQNVTFRCDPISEHNRLYWYRQTLGQGPEFLTYFQNEAQLEKSRLLSDRFSAERPKGSFSTLEIQRTEQGDSAMYLCASSPGGQGMVYTQYFGPGTRLTVL.

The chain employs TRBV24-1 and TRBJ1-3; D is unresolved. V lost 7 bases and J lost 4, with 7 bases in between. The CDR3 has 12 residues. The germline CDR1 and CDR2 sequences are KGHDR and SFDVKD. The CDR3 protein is CATRGSGNTIYF. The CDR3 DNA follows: TGTGCCACCAGGGGCTCCGGAAACACCATATATTTT.

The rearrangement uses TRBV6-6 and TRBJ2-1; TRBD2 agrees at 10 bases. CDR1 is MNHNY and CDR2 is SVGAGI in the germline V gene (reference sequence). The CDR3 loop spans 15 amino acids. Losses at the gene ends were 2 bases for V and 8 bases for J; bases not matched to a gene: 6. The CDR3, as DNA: TGTGCCAGCAGTTACCCCGGGACTAGCGACGATGAGCAGTTCTTC. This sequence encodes CASSYPGTSDDEQFF.

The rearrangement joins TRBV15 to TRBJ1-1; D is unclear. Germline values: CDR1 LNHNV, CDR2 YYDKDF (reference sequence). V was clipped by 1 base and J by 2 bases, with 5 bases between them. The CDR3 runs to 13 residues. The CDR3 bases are TGTGCCACCAGCAGAGTCCTAAACACTGAAGCTTTCTTT. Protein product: CATSRVLNTEAFF.

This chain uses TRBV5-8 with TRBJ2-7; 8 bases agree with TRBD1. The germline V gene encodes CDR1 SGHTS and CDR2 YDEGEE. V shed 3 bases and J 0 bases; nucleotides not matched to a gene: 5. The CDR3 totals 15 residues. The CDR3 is CASSSGTGGSYEQYF. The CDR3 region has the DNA TGTGCCAGCAGCTCGGGCACAGGGGGCTCCTACGAGCAGTACTTC.